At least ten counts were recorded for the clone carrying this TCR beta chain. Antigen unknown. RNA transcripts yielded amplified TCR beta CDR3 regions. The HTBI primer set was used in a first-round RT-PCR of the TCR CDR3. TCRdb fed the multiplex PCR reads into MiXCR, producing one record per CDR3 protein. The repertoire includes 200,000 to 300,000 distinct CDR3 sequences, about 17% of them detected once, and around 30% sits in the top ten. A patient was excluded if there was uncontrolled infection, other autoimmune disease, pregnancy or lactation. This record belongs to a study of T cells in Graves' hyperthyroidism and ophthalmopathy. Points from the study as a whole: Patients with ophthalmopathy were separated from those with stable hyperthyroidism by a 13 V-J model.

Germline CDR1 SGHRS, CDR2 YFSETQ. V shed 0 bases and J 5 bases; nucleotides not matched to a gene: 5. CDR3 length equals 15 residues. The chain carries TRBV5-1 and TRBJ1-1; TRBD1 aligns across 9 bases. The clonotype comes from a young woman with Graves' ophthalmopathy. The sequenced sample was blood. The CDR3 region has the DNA TGCGCCAGCAGCTTGGAGGGGACAGGGATGACTGAAGCTTTCTTT. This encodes CASSLEGTGMTEAFF.